This T cell receptor (beta chain) was captured in a study of T cell responses to AZD1222 COVID-19 vaccine. For the study at large: Pooled in the analysis were second doses at about 4 or about 12 weeks.

Whole-study findings and limits: Only 5 to 7 AZD1222 recipients were seropositive at baseline. Donors were mostly white British, more females; clonal diversity possibly underestimated.

The CDR3 contains 13 residues. Trimming pared 3 bases from V and 5 bases from J, leaving 11 bases between. Per the germline V gene, CDR1 is MNHNS and CDR2 is SASEGT. Remarks on this clone: The antigen is not known.

Profiling relied on immunoSEQ multiplex PCR, and the TCRdb table lists in-frame clones only, not all of them. The table has 25,000 to 30,000 clones, around 90% seen once. The source is an adult in good health. This sample comprised peripheral blood, obtained on day 0 of AZD1222 vaccination. The chain carries TRBV6-1 and TRBJ2-7; TRBD1 might be the D (5 bases). The CDR3 loop is CASSDGRGDEQYF. In nucleotides, the CDR3 is TGTGCCAGCAGTGATGGTAGGGGCGACGAGCAGTACTTC.